This TCR beta chain was sequenced for a study of metastatic and nonmetastatic thyroid tumors. About the study: The comparison covered peripheral blood and tumor or nodule tissue in malignant and benign thyroid patients.

Authors' processing steps: The distant-metastasis classifier for papillary thyroid cancer was built from CDR3 differences across clinicopathological groups. From the PCR reads, TCRdb re-called clones with MiXCR. The authors' filters were not applied to this entry. The table shows some 5,000 clones, with roughly a sixth occurring only once. CDR1 and CDR2 (germline): SGHNT, YYREEE (reference sequence). The CDR3 sequence is 14 residues long. General study results and limits: It was reported that TCR beta diversity was significantly higher in malignant thyroid tumors than benign nodules, in blood and tumor.

Treatment of any kind had been given to no patient before thyroid surgery. As regards this clone: The antigen is undetermined. Relative to the germline gene, one junction end is altered; a read error may explain this. At the DNA level, this CDR3 is encoded by other sequences in the same sample as well.

The chain carries TRBV5-4 and TRBJ2-5; possibly TRBD1 for D (6 bases). The clonotype originates from a female donor with papillary thyroid cancer or a benign thyroid nodule (not recorded which). Some clones in this sample may be carry-over from other donors' samples. Sequenced material: adjacent normal tissue. The CDR3 loop is CASSLEQGTLAQYF. The CDR3 region has the DNA TGTGCCAGTAGCTTGGAACAGGGTACCCTGGCCCAGTACTTC.